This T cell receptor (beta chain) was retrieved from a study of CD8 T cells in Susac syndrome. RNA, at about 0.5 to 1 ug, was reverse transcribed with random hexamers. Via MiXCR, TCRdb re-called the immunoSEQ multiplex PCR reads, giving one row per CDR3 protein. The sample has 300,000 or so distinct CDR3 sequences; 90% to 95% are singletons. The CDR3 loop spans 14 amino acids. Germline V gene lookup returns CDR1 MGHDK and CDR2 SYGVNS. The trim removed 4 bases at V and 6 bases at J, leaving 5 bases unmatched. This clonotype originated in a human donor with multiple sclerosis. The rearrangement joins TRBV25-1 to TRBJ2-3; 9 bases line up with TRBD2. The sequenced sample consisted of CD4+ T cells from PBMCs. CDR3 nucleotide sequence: TGTGCCAGCAGTGCCCTAGCGGGGTTGGATACGCAGTATTTT. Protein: CASSALAGLDTQYF.